This T cell receptor (beta chain) was observed in a study of regulatory T cells in long-lasting Graves disease. The CDR3 runs to 10 residues. Germline CDR1 and CDR2: SQVTM and ANQGSEA. Trimming took 7 bases from V and 5 from J, leaving 8 bases between them. This clonotype was seen many times. iRepertoire HTBI primers and Arm-PCR of CDR3 regions built TCR beta libraries. One entry per CDR3 protein, called by TCRdb with MiXCR from the multiplex PCR reads. The profile covers about 380,000 distinct CDR3 sequences, with around 15% appearing a single time and 20% to 25% taken by the ten largest. Specified time point: newly diagnosed GD, antithyroid drugs for less than 3 months. RNA isolated from PBMCs was used to make the TCR library.

V gene TRBV29-1 combines with J gene TRBJ1-2; D is ambiguous. This TCR came from a female donor with Graves disease. This specimen consisted of peripheral blood mononuclear cells (PBMCs), obtained at new diagnosis, from a patient treated with antithyroid drugs. In DNA form, the CDR3 reads TGCAGCGCGGATCCATATGGCTACACCTTC. Translated, it gives CSADPYGYTF.